These T cell receptor beta chains were read from a single sample in a study of CD8+ T cells in alopecia areata. The data were produced by immunoSEQ multiplex PCR, yet TCRdb's version contains in-frame clones alone and is incomplete. The table includes fewer than 250,000 clones, 60% detected once. The input for sequencing was CD4+ T cells sorted from blood, taken at week 4, from a patient treated with tofacitinib. The source is a human donor with alopecia areata. Both conserved end residues are part of each CDR3. Each record gives: clone size, J gene, V gene, D gene, CDR3 DNA, CDR3 protein. D genes are given only for firm matches. Clone size is shown for a subset of rows, as once, few, many or a class of expanded clone.

once TRBJ2-2 TRBV6-5 TRBD1 TGTGCCAGCAGCTCAGACAGGGCCGCCGGGGAGCTGTTTTTT CASSSDRAAGELFF
. TRBJ1-5 TRBV6-5 . TGTGCCAGCAGTTACTCCCGGGGACAGCCCCAGCATTTT CASSYSRGQPQHF
. TRBJ2-1 TRBV7-3 TRBD2 TGTGCCAGCAGCTTAGCGGGACTAGGATCCAATGAGCAGTTCTTC CASSLAGLGSNEQFF
. TRBJ2-2 TRBV7-9 . TGTGCCAGCAGCCCCGGGACAACGAACACCGGGGAGCTGTTTTTT CASSPGTTNTGELFF
many TRBJ2-7 TRBV5-1 TRBD1 TGCGCCAGCAGCACGGGGCGTGGACAGGGGCACGGGGAGCAGTACTTC CASSTGRGQGHGEQYF
. TRBJ2-7 TRBV5-8 TRBD1 TGTGCCAGCAGCCGGGGACAGGGGATGAACGAGCAGTACTTC CASSRGQGMNEQYF
. TRBJ2-4 TRBV29-1 TRBD1 TGCAGCGTCACGACAGGGCAAAACATTCAGTACTTC CSVTTGQNIQYF
. TRBJ2-7 TRBV18 TRBD2 TGTGCCAGCGGTAGCGGGAGTGGTCGCGAGCAGTACTTC CASGSGSGREQYF
. TRBJ2-1 TRBV2 TRBD2 TGTGCCAGCAGTGAAACTAGCGGGACCTACAATGAGCAGTTCTTC CASSETSGTYNEQFF
once TRBJ1-2 TRBV5-1 . TGCGCCAGCAGCTCGGGACAAAGTGGGTATGGCTACACCTTC CASSSGQSGYGYTF
. TRBJ2-7 TRBV29-1 . TGCAGCGTCACCGGGAGCGTATTCCACGAGCAGTACTTC CSVTGSVFHEQYF
. TRBJ2-5 TRBV25-1 TRBD1 TGTGCCAGCAGTGGAACAGGGGGTTTGCAGACCCAGTACTTC CASSGTGGLQTQYF
few TRBJ2-5 TRBV5-1 . TGCGCCAGCAGCTTGCTCGCGGAGACCCAGTACTTC CASSLLAETQYF
. TRBJ2-2 TRBV19 TRBD2 TGTGCCAGTAATTCTCTAGCGGGAGTAGCGGAGACCGGGGAGCTGTTTTTT CASNSLAGVAETGELFF
. TRBJ2-1 TRBV7-2 . TGTGCCAGCAGCCGTAGGGAGAGGGGCTACAATGAGCAGTTCTTC CASSRRERGYNEQFF
once TRBJ2-7 TRBV5-1 TRBD2 TGCGCCAGCAGCAGATCGGTGGGGGCGGGAGGATACGAGCAGTACTTC CASSRSVGAGGYEQYF
. TRBJ1-1 TRBV9 . TGTGCCAGCAGCGTAACAAGTGCGACTGAAGCTTTCTTT CASSVTSATEAFF
. TRBJ1-2 TRBV4-2 . TGTGCCAGCAGCCAACGGGACGCCGGAGGCTACACCTTC CASSQRDAGGYTF
. TRBJ2-3 TRBV28 TRBD1 TGTGCCAGCAGAGAAAGGGACAGGCGCACAGATACGCAGTATTTT CASRERDRRTDTQYF
. TRBJ2-5 TRBV30 . TGTGCCTGGAGCCGTGGGGGAGAGACCCAGTACTTC CAWSRGGETQYF
. TRBJ1-5 TRBV19 . TGTGCCAGTTCGAGCGAAGATCAGCCCCAGCATTTT CASSSEDQPQHF
. TRBJ2-7 TRBV18 TRBD2 TGTGCCAGCTCACCAGACATCGGGAGGGCGGAAGAGCAGTACTTC CASSPDIGRAEEQYF
. TRBJ2-2 TRBV15 . TGTGCCACCAGCAGAGTAGTTGGGTCCGGGGAGCTGTTTTTT CATSRVVGSGELFF
. TRBJ2-1 TRBV5-1 . TGCGCCAGCAGCTTGGGGGCCTCGAAGGGGGAGCAGTTCTTC CASSLGASKGEQFF
. TRBJ2-1 TRBV5-4 TRBD2 TGTGCCAGCAGCGCTGGTAGGGACGGGAGGGCCTACAATGAGCAGTTCTTC CASSAGRDGRAYNEQFF
. TRBJ1-3 TRBV15 . TGTGCCACCAGCAGAGATCTAGGGGGTAGAAACACCATATATTTT CATSRDLGGRNTIYF
. TRBJ1-1 TRBV28 . TGTGCCAGCAGTTTACTGGGGCTCGGGTCCACTGAAGCTTTCTTT CASSLLGLGSTEAFF
. TRBJ2-5 TRBV6-1 TRBD1 TGTGCCAGCATCGAGACAGGGCTCTCCCGAGCCCAGTACTTC CASIETGLSRAQYF
. TRBJ1-1 TRBV27 . TGTGCCAGCAGTTTATGGGACCGGAACACTGAAGCTTTCTTT CASSLWDRNTEAFF
. TRBJ1-5 TRBV2 TRBD1 TGTGCCAGCAGCTGGACAGGCCCAGCGGCCCAGCATTTT CASSWTGPAAQHF
. TRBJ2-4 TRBV11-1 . TGTGCCAGCAGCTTAACGCGGACCAAAAACATTCAGTACTTC CASSLTRTKNIQYF
few TRBJ2-7 TRBV15 . TGTGCCACCAGCAGAGATAAGACTAGAAGCGAGCAGTACTTC CATSRDKTRSEQYF
. TRBJ2-3 TRBV5-1 . TGCGCCAGCAGCTTGGGGAGATACACAGATACGCAGTATTTT CASSLGRYTDTQYF
. TRBJ2-6 TRBV30 . TGTGCCTGGACGCCTGGGGCCAACGTCCTGACTTTC CAWTPGANVLTF
. TRBJ2-3 TRBV7-3 . TGTGCCAGCAGCTCCTCCACCACAAACACAGATACGCAGTATTTT CASSSSTTNTDTQYF
. TRBJ2-5 TRBV29-1 . TGCAGCGTTATTAATGCCGAGACCCAGTACTTC CSVINAETQYF
. TRBJ2-1 TRBV5-1 TRBD2 TGCGCCAGCAGCTTAGGTGGCGGGAGTGTAGACAATGAGCAGTTCTTC CASSLGGGSVDNEQFF
. TRBJ2-1 TRBV14 TRBD2 TGTGCCAGCAGCCCGGGACTAGGTCGGCATGAGCAGTTCTTC CASSPGLGRHEQFF
. TRBJ2-7 TRBV19 TRBD1 TGTGCCAGTAGTATAGATCACAGGGGCTACGAGCAGTACTTC CASSIDHRGYEQYF
. TRBJ2-3 TRBV29-1 . TGCAGCGTCTTCCTAGGAAAGCAGTATTTT CSVFLGKQYF
. TRBJ1-5 TRBV7-9 . TGTGCCAGCAGCTTTGTGGCCGGGCCTTTGGGCAATCAGCCCCAGCATTTT CASSFVAGPLGNQPQHF
. TRBJ2-1 TRBV5-1 . TGCGCCAGCAGCCCACTGCCCGGGGGTGAGCAGTTCTTC CASSPLPGGEQFF
. TRBJ1-1 TRBV6-6 . TGTGCCAGCAGTTACTCTCCGGGGCAGGGGACTGAAGCTTTCTTT CASSYSPGQGTEAFF
. TRBJ2-1 TRBV20-1 . TGCAGTGCTGGTCGCATTGAGCAGTTCTTC CSAGRIEQFF
. TRBJ2-7 TRBV4-3 . TGCGCCAGCAGCCATTTCACCCCCCGTGGGTTTGGGGAGCAGTACTTC CASSHFTPRGFGEQYF
few TRBJ2-4 TRBV19 TRBD1 TGTGCCAGTAGTTCCCGACAGGGGAGTATGAACATTCAGTACTTC CASSSRQGSMNIQYF
. TRBJ2-1 TRBV30 TRBD2 TGTGCCTGGGAACTAGCGGGAGCCCATGAGCAGTTCTTC CAWELAGAHEQFF
. TRBJ2-1 TRBV29-1 TRBD1 TGCAGCGTTGTGAGGGACAGGGTCAACAATGAGCAGTTCTTC CSVVRDRVNNEQFF
once TRBJ2-5 TRBV7-3 . TGTGCCAGCAGCCAAACCGGGAGTGAAGAGACCCAGTACTTC CASSQTGSEETQYF
. TRBJ2-3 TRBV7-2 TRBD1 TGTGCCAGCAGCGTACCGCAGGGGGCCTCTTTCACAGATACGCAGTATTTT CASSVPQGASFTDTQYF
once TRBJ2-1 TRBV4-2 TRBD2 TGTGCCAGCAGCTACGGGACTAGTTTGATGAATGAGCAGTTCTTC CASSYGTSLMNEQFF
. TRBJ1-1 TRBV6-5 . TGTGCCAGCAGACGAGACAGTGAAGCTTTCTTT CASRRDSEAFF
. TRBJ1-2 TRBV27 . TGTGCCAGCCGGGGGGAAGCGGCCTATGGCTACACCTTC CASRGEAAYGYTF
. TRBJ1-2 TRBV9 TRBD1 TGTGCCAGCAGCGCCTGGACAGGGGGCGGCAACTATGGCTACACCTTC CASSAWTGGGNYGYTF